This TCR beta chain was captured by sequencing in a study of shared clonotypes between healthy human individuals. Findings of the study overall: Sampling was confined to blood; repertoires within tissues likely differ.

About this clone: What it binds is not known.

This CDR3 comprises 16 residues. Germline-derived CDR1 and CDR2 are LNHNV and YYDKDF (reference sequence). V shed 5 bases and J shed 0 bases, with 14 bases lying between them. Profiling relied on immunoSEQ multiplex PCR, and the TCRdb table lists in-frame clones only, not all of them. Of 650,000 to 700,000 clones listed, around 91% are singletons. This TCR derives from a man aged 18-30 years in good health. Some clones in this sample may be carry-over from other donors' samples. The rearrangement links TRBV15 to TRBJ2-1, with D perhaps being TRBD1 or TRBD2 (5 bases each). Sample: memory CD8+ T cells from PBMCs. This sample's subset: CD45RO+ cells pooled with CCR7-negative TemRA cells. The chain's CDR3 is CATSEGKGSSYNEQFF. In DNA form, the CDR3 reads TGTGCCACCAGCGAGGGGAAGGGAAGCTCCTACAATGAGCAGTTCTTC.